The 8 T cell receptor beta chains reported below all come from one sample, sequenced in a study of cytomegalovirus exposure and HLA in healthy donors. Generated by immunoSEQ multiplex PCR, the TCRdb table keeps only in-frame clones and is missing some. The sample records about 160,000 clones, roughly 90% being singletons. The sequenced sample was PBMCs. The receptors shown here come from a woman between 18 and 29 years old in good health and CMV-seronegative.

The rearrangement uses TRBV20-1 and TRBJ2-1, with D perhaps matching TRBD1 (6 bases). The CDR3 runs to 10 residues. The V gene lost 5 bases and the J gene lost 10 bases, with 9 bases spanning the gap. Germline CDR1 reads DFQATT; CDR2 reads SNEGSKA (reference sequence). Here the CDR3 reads CSAQGREQFF. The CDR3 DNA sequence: TGCAGTGCTCAGGGGAGAGAGCAGTTCTTC.

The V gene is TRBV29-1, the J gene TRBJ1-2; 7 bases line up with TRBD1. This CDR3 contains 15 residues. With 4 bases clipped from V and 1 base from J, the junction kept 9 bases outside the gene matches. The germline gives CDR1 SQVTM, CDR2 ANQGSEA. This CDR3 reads CSVGIGAGGNYGYTF. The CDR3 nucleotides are TGCAGCGTTGGGATTGGGGCAGGGGGTAACTATGGCTACACCTTC.

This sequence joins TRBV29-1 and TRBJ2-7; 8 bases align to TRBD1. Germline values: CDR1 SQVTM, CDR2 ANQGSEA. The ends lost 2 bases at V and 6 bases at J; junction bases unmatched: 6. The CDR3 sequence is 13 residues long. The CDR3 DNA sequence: TGCAGCGTTGAAAAACAGGGGGACTCCGAGCAGTACTTC. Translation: CSVEKQGDSEQYF.

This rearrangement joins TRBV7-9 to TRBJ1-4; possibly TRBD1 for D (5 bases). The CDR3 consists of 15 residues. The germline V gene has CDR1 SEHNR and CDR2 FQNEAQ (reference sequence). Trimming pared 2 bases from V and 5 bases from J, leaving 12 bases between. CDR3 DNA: TGTGCCAGCAGCTTAAATGGGGGGGTAAATGAAAAACTGTTTTTT. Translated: CASSLNGGVNEKLFF. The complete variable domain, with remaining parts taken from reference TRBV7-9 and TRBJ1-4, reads DTGVSQNPRHKITKRGQNVTFRCDPISEHNRLYWYRQTLGQGPEFLTYFQNEAQLEKSRLLSDRFSAERPKGSFSTLEIQRTEQGDSAMYLCASSLNGGVNEKLFFGSGTQLSVL.

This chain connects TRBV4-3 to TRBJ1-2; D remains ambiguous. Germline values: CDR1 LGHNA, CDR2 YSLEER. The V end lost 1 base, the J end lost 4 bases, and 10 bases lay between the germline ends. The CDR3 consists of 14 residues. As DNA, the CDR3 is TGCGCCAGCAGCCAAGTTGGGCAGAGCTATGGCTACACCTTC. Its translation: CASSQVGQSYGYTF.

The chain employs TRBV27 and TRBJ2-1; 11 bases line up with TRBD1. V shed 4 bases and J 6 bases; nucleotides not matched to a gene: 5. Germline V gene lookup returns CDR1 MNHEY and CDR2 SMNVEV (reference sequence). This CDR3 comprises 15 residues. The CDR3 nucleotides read TGTGCCAGCAGTTATGGGACAGGGGGTATCAATGAGCAGTTCTTC. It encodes CASSYGTGGINEQFF.

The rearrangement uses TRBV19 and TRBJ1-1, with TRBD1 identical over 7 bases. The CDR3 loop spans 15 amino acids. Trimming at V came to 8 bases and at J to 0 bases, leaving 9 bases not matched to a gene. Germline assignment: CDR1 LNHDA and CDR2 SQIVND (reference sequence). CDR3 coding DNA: TGTGCCAGTGAGCCCGTTGACAGGGTGAACACTGAAGCTTTCTTT. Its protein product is CASEPVDRVNTEAFF.

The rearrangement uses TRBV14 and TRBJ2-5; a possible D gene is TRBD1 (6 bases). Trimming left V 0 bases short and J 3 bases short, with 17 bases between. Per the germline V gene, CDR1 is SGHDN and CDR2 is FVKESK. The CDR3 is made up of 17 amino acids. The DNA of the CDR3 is TGTGCCAGCAGCCAAGAGGGGGCCGGGGCCGGTGAAGAGACCCAGTACTTC. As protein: CASSQEGAGAGEETQYF.